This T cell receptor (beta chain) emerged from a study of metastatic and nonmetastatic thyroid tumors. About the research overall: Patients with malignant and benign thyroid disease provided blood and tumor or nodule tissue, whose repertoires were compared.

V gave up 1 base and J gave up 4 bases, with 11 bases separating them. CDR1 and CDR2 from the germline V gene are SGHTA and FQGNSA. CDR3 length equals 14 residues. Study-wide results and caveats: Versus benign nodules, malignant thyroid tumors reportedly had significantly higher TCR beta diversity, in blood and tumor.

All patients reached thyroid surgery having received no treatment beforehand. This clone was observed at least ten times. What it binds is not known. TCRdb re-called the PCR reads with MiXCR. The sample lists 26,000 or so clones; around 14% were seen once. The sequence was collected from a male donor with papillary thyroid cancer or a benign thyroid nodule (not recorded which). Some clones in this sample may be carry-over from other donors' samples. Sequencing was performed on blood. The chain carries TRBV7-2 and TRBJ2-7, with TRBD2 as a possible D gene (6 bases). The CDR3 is CASSLDAGNYEQYF. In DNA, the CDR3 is TGTGCCAGCAGCTTAGATGCGGGGAATTACGAGCAGTACTTC. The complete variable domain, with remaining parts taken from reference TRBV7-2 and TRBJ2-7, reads GAGVSQSPSNKVTEKGKDVELRCDPISGHTALYWYRQSLGQGLEFLIYFQGNSAPDKSGLPSDRFSAERTGGSVSTLTIQRTQQEDSAVYLCASSLDAGNYEQYFGPGTRLTVT.